This T cell receptor (beta chain) was obtained from a study of blood T cell repertoires in COVID-19. Overall study: Acute and convalescent COVID-19 samples came from the United States, Italy and Spain. T cells, B-cell-depleted T cells, or PBMCs provided the cDNA or gDNA that served as material.

This CDR3 spans 17 amino acids. V was clipped by 0 bases and J by 5 bases, with 16 bases between them. Germline CDR1 reads ENHRY; CDR2 reads SYGVKD. Study processing details: Amplifying reference gene primers gave estimates of nucleated cell counts. Method: immunoSEQ multiplex PCR; TCRdb's copy keeps in-frame clones and lacks some. V, J and clone size reflect that table, while D and trimming were determined from the DNA. The table shows about 75,000 clones, with around 67% occurring only once. Sequenced sample: peripheral blood. The chain uses TRBV10-3 and TRBJ2-2; weak D call: TRBD1 (6 bases). This TCR was recovered from a human donor with acute or convalescent COVID-19. The donor label of this sample is uncertain. The CDR3 sequence is CAISESVGRGKTGELFF. Written as DNA, the CDR3 is TGTGCCATCAGTGAGTCGGTCGGCAGGGGAAAAACCGGGGAGCTGTTTTTT.